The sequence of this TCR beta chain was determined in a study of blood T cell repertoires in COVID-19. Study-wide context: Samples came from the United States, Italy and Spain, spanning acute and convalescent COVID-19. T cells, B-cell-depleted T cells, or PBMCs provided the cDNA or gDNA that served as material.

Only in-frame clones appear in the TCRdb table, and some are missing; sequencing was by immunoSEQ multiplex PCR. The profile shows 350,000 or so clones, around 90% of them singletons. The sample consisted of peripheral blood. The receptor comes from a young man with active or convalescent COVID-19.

Written as DNA, the CDR3 is TGTGCCAGCAGCCTCTGGAGACTTAGCCCTACCGGGGAGCTGTTTTTT. Its translation is CASSLWRLSPTGELFF. This chain uses TRBV5-5 with TRBJ2-2; D gene ambiguous. V lost 4 bases and J lost 5, with 18 bases in between. There are 16 residues in the CDR3. Germline values: CDR1 SGHKS, CDR2 YYEKEE (reference sequence).